This T cell receptor beta chain was captured by sequencing in a study of a mutant IDH1 vaccine in newly diagnosed glioma. As for the study in general: Patients underwent eight vaccinations, which took place in weeks 1, 3, 5, 7, 11, 15, 19 and 23. Vaccination started 4-6 weeks after radiotherapy alone, or with temozolomide cycles.

This CDR3 is 15 amino acids long. With 3 bases removed from V and 1 base from J, the gap between germline ends came to 12 bases. Germline V lookup: CDR1 MNHNS, CDR2 SASEGT. Time point reported: week 5, during vaccination. With topical imiquimod, each dose of the vaccine consisted of 300 ug of mutant IDH1 20-mer peptide. The table came from immunoSEQ multiplex PCR; TCRdb's copy has only in-frame clones and leaves some out. The sample lists fewer than 70,000 clones; 85% to 90% were seen once. A remark on this clone: As yet, its antigen is unknown.

This TCR came from a middle-aged woman with glioma. The chain is built from TRBV6-1 and TRBJ1-1; D is perhaps TRBD1 (5 bases). Sequencing used PBMCs, obtained from a glioma patient whose treatment included an IDH1 peptide vaccine. This CDR3 is CASSDYGAANTEAFF. As DNA, the CDR3 is TGTGCCAGCAGTGACTATGGGGCGGCGAACACTGAAGCTTTCTTT.